The clone carrying this T cell receptor (beta chain) was seen repeatedly, ten times or more. Antigen specificity is unknown. This record comes from a study of molecular identifiers for immune sequencing clone quantification. Study-wide results and caveats: Jurkat TCR RNA from one cell was spiked into approximately 1 million naive cells, and it was reportedly detectable there.

Per germline, CDR1 MNHEY and CDR2 SVGAGI. This CDR3 contains 14 residues. V was cut by 2 bases and J by 3 bases, with 11 bases left in between. Using its own MiXCR run on the PCR reads, TCRdb lists one record per CDR3 protein. The sample shows about half a million distinct CDR3 sequences, around a fifth of them seen only once. This TCR came from a human donor in good health. Some libraries in this study had Jurkat cell RNA spiked in. Sequencing was done on a sample of naive CD8+ T cells from blood, with Jurkat cell RNA spiked in. Subset meaning: FACS-sorted CD8+CD4-CCR7+CD45RA+ naive T cells. The V call is TRBV6-5, the J call TRBJ2-7; no firm D call. DNA of the CDR3: TGTGCCAGCAGTTACGGGCACGCCGGCTACGAGCAGTACTTC. Residues: CASSYGHAGYEQYF.